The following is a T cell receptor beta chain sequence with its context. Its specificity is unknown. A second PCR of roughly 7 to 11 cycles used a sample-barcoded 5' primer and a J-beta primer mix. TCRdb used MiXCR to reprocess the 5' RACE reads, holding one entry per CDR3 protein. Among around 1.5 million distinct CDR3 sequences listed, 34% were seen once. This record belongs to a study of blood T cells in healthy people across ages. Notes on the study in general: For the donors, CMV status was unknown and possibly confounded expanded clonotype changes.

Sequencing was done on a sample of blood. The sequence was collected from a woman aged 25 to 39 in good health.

The DNA for the CDR3 is TGCAGTGCTAGGTTGACGTACTCTGGTTTAATGAACACTGAAGCTTTCTTT. Residues: CSARLTYSGLMNTEAFF. The chain links TRBV20-1 to TRBJ1-1; D uncertain. CDR1 DFQATT and CDR2 SNEGSKA come from the germline V gene (reference sequence). The CDR3 sequence is 17 residues long. The V end lost 3 bases, the J end lost 0 bases, and 20 bases lay between the germline ends.